This T cell receptor (beta chain) was captured in a study of tissue T cells after allogeneic stem cell transplantation. Findings and limits, study-wide: Only a limited share of tissue TCRs appeared in blood or spleen.

Note on this clone: What it binds is not known.

Germline assignment: CDR1 SEHNR and CDR2 FQNEAQ (reference sequence). CDR3 length: 15 residues. The ends were cut back, 6 bases at V and 3 bases at J, with 17 bases in the middle. Survey-depth TCRbeta CDR3 sequencing reported V/J genes and productive frequencies. TCRdb's copy holds only in-frame clones and misses some; the assay was immunoSEQ multiplex PCR. The table lists approximately 3,700 clones, just under 75% of them singletons. The sequencing used left colon tissue, collected at autopsy. V and J are TRBV7-9 and TRBJ1-2, with D unclear. The sequence was collected from a woman between 18 and 50 years old with breast cancer. The CDR3 nucleotides are TGTGCCAGCAGGGGAAAGGTCGCTTGGGACTATGGCTACACCTTC. Encoded protein: CASRGKVAWDYGYTF.